This T cell receptor (beta chain) is drawn from a study of shared clonotypes between healthy human individuals. In the source study's methods: Filtering differed because ImmunoSEQ produced junction-only sequences that carried no quality scores. Here immunoSEQ multiplex PCR was the method, and the copy in TCRdb shows in-frame clones only, minus some. The D gene and trimming were derived from the DNA, and the V and J assignments and clone size from that table. The table has almost 750,000 clones, 72% seen once. The V segment lost 4 bases and the J segment 0 bases; nucleotides outside the gene matches: 6. This CDR3 is built from 15 residues. Germline CDR1 MNHEY, CDR2 SMNVEV (reference sequence). Donors were Caucasian adults residing in Nashville, Tennessee, USA.

The chain carries TRBV27 and TRBJ2-7, with 7 bases aligning to TRBD1. This clonotype was sampled from a woman aged 25 to 45 in good health. The material sequenced was memory CD4+ T cells sorted from blood. The sample's subset: CD45RA-negative fraction. The CDR3 sequence is CASSSDRANSYEQYF. The DNA of the CDR3 is TGTGCCAGCAGTTCCGACAGGGCGAACTCCTACGAGCAGTACTTC.